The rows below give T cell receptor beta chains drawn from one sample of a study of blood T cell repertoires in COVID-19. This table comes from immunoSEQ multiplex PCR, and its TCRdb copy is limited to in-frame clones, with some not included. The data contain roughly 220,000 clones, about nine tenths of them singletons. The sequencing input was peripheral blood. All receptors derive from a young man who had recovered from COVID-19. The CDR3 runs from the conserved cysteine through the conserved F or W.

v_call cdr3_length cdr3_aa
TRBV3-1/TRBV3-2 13 CASSYRGGTEAFF
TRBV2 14 CASSGTGGSDEAFF
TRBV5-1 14 CASRLVGQFTEAFF
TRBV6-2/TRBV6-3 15 CASSYAGASYNEQFF
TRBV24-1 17 CATSDGPRQVNSYEQYF
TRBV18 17 CASSPRGLAGGQETQYF
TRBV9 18 CASSVGRPSGGRKYGYTF
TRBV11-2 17 CASSLHGLAGGQETQYF
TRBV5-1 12 CASDRGPYEQYF
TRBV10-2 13 CASSGGPTGELFF
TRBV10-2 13 CASSEQDWYEQYF
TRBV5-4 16 CASSPPNRGIYNEQFF
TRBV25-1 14 CASSDLGITGELFF
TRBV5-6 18 CASSSWTGVGSYNSPLHF
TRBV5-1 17 CASSSGTGRVLNTEAFF
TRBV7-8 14 CASSSGTGATEAFF
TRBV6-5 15 CASSTTGGLSYEQYF
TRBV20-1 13 CSASSALSYGYTF
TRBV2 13 CASSEDTIYGYTF
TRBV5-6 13 CASSFGAEETQYF
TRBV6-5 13 CASSYSNRAEAFF
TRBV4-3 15 CASSPTLPGLAEQYF